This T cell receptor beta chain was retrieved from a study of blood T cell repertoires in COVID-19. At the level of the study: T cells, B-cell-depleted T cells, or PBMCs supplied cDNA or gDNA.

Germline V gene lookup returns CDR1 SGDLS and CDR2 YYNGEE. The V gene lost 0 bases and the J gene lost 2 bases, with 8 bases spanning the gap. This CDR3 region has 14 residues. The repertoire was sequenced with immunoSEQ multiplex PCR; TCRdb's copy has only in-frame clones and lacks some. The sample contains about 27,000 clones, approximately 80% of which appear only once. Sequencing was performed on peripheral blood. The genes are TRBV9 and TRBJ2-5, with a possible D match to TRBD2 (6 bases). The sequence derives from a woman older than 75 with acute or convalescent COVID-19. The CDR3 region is CASSVGREQETQYF. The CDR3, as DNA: TGTGCCAGCAGCGTAGGACGGGAGCAAGAGACCCAGTACTTC.